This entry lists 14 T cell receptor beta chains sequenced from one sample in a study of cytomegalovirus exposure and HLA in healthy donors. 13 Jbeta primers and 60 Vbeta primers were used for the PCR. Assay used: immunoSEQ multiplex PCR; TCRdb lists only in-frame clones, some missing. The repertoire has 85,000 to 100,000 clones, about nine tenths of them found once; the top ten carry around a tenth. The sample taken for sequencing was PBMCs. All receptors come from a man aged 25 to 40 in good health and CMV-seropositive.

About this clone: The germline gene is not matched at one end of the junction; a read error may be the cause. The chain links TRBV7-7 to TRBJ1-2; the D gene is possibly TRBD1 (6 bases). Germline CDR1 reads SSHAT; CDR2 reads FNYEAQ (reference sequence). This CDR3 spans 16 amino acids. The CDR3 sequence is CASSPLGGGKFYGYTF. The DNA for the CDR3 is TGTGCTAGCAGCCCCCTAGGGGGGGGAAAATTTTATGGCTACACCTTC.

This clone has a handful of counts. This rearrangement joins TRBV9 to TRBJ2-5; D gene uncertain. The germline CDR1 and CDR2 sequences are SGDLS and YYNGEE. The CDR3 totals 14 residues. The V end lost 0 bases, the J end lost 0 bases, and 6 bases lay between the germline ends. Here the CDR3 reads CASSVVADQETQYF. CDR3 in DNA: TGTGCCAGCAGCGTAGTGGCAGACCAAGAGACCCAGTACTTC.

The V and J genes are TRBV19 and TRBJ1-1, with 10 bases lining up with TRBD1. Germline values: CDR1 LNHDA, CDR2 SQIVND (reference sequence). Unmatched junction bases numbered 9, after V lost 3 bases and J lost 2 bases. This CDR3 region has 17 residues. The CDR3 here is CASSISIGTGANTEAFF. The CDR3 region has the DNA TGTGCCAGTAGTATCTCGATTGGGACAGGGGCTAACACTGAAGCTTTCTTT.

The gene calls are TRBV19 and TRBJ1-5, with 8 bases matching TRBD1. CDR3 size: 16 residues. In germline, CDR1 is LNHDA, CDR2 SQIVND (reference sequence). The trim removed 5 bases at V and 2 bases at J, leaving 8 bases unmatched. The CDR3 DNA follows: TGTGCCAGTAGTCCAATTGAGGGACAGGGCAATCAGCCCCAGCATTTT. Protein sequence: CASSPIEGQGNQPQHF.

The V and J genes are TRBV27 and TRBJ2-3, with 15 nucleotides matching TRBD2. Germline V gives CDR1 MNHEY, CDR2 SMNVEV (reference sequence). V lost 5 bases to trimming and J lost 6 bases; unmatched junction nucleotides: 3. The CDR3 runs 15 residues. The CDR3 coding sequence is TGTGCCAGCAGTCCGGGACTAGCGGGAGGCGATACGCAGTATTTT. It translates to CASSPGLAGGDTQYF.

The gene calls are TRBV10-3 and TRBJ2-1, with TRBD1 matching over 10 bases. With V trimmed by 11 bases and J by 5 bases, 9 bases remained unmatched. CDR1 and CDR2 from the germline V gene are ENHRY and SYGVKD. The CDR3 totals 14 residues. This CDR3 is CASWTGGLHNEQFF. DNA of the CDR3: TGTGCCTCATGGACAGGGGGTCTCCACAATGAGCAGTTCTTC.

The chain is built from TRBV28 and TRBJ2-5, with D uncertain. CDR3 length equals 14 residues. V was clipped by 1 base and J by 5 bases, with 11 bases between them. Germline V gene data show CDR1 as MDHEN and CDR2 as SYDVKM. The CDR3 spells CASSLSKSGETQYF. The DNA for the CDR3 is TGTGCCAGCAGTTTATCTAAGTCGGGTGAGACCCAGTACTTC.

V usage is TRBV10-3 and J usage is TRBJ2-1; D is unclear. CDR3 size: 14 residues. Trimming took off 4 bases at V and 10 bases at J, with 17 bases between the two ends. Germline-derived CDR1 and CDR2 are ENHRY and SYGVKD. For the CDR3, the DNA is TGTGCCATCAGTGTAGAAAACGATTCAGGAGAGCAGTTCTTC. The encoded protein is CAISVENDSGEQFF.

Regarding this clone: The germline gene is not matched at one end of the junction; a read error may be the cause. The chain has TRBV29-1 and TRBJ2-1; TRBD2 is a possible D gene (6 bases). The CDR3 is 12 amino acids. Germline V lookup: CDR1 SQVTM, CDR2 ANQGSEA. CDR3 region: CSGSRGNNERFF. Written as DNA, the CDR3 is TGCAGCGGTTCCCGCGGGAATAATGAGCGGTTCTTC.

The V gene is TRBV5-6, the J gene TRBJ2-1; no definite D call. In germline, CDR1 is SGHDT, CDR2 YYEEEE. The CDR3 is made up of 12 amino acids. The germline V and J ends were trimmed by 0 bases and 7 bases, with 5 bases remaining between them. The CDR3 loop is CASSLGLNEQFF. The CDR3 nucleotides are TGTGCCAGCAGCTTGGGACTTAATGAGCAGTTCTTC.

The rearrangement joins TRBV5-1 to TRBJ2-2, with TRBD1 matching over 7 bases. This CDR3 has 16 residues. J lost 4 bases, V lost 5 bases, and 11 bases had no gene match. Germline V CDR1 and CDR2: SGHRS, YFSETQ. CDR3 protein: CASSRASGGFTGELFF. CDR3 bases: TGCGCCAGCAGTAGAGCGTCAGGGGGATTCACCGGGGAGCTGTTTTTT.

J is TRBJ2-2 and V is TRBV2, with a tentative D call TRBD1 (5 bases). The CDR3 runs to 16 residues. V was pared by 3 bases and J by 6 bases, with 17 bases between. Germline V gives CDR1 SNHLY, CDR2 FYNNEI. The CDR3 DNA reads TGTGCCAGCAGTGAGGGGCTGGCGCGTTGGGCCGGGGAGCTGTTTTTT. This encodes CASSEGLARWAGELFF.

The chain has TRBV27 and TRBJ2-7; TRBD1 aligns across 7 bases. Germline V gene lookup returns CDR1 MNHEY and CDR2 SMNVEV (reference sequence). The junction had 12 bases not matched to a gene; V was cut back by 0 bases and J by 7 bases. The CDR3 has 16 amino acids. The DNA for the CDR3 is TGTGCCAGCAGTTTATCCGCCTACGGGACAGTATGGGAGCAGTACTTC. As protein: CASSLSAYGTVWEQYF.

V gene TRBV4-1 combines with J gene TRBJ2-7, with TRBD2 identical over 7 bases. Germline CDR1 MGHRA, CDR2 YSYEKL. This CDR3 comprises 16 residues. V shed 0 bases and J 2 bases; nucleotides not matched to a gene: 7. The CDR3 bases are TGCGCCAGCAGCCAAGATTCCCGGGGGGTGACCTACGAGCAGTACTTC. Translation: CASSQDSRGVTYEQYF.